This TCR beta chain was captured by sequencing in a study of shared clonotypes between healthy human individuals. Regarding this clone: The sample has other DNA sequences that encode this CDR3 too.

CDR1 is SGHTA, CDR2 FQGTGA, per germline. V lost 1 base and J lost 4, with 7 bases in between. CDR3 length: 13 residues. The protocol was immunoSEQ multiplex PCR, while the TCRdb copy is restricted to in-frame clones and leaves out a portion. The sample holds a few million clones, around 90% seen once. The origin of this receptor is a man between 18 and 35 years old in good health. Some clones in this sample may be carry-over from other donors' samples. The sequencing input was naive CD4+ T cells from PBMCs. This sample's subset: CD45RA+ positively selected. This sequence joins TRBV7-3 and TRBJ2-5, with no clear D. This CDR3 reads CASSLIWGETQYF. The CDR3, as DNA: TGTGCCAGCAGCTTAATCTGGGGAGAGACCCAGTACTTC.